This T cell receptor beta chain was identified in a study of cytomegalovirus exposure and HLA in healthy donors. Study-level points and caveats: Analysis performed later found 16,951 TCR beta sequences associated with HLA alleles at 0.05 false discovery rate.

PCR primers comprised 60 Vbeta and 13 Jbeta primers. Original analysis: In a later analysis, some 11 million of 65 million to 80 million unique beta chains occurred in at least two donors. Sequenced by immunoSEQ multiplex PCR; TCRdb stores in-frame clones only, minus some. V and J calls and clone size are copied from that table; D and trimming were computed from the DNA. Of some 220,000 clones in the sample, 70% to 85% were seen once. This clone has just a few counts. Its specificity is unknown. The TCR was taken from a woman in her forties in good health and CMV-seronegative. Sequenced input: PBMCs.

The CDR3 bases are TGTGCCAGCAGCCACAACCGGGGTGAGCAGTTCTTC. As protein: CASSHNRGEQFF. V is TRBV4-2 and J is TRBJ2-1; perhaps TRBD2 as D (5 bases). The CDR3 totals 12 residues. V was clipped by 3 bases and J by 9 bases, with 9 bases between them. Per germline, CDR1 LGHNA and CDR2 YNFKEQ.